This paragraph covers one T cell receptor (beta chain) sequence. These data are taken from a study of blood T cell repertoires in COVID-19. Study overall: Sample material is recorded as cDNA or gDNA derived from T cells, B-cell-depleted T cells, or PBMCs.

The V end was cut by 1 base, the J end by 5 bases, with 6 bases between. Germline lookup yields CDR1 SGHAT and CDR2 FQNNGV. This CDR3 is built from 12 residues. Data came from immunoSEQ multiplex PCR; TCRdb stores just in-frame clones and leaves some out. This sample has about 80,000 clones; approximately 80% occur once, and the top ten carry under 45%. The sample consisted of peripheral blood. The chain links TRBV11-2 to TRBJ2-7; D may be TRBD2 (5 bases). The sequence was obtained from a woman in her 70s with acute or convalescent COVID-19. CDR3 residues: CASSLAGNEQYF. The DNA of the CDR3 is TGTGCCAGCAGCTTAGCGGGGAACGAGCAGTACTTC.